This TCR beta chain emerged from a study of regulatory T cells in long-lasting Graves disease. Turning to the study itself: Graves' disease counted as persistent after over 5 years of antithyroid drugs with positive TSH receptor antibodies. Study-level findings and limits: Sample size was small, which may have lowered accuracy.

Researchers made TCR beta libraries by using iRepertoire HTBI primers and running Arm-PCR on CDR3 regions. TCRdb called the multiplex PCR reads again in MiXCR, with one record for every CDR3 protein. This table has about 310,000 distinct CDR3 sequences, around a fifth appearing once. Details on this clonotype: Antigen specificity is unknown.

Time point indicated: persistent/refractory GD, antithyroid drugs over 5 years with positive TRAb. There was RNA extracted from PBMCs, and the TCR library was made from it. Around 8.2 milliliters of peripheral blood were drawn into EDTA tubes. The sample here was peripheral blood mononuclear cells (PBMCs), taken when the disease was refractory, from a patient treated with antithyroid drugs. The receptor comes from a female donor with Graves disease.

In nucleotides, the CDR3 is TGTGCCAGCGGTGCTGGAAACACCATATATTTT. Amino acid sequence: CASGAGNTIYF. V usage is TRBV28 and J usage is TRBJ1-3; D is ambiguous. V shed 8 bases and J shed 2 bases, with 4 bases lying between them. Germline CDR1 and CDR2: MDHEN and SYDVKM. This CDR3 contains 11 residues.